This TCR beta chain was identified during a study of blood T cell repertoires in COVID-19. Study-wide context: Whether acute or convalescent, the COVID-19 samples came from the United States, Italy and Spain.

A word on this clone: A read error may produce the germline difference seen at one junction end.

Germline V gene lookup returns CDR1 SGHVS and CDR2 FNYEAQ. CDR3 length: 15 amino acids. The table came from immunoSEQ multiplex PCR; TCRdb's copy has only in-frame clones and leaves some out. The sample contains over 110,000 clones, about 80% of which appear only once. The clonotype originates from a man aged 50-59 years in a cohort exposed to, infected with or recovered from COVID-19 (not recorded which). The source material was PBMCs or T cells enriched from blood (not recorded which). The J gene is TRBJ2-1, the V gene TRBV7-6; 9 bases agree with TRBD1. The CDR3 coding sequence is TGTGCCAGCAGCTCCACAGGGGGCTCCTACACTGAGCAGTTCTTC. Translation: CASSSTGGSYTEQFF.